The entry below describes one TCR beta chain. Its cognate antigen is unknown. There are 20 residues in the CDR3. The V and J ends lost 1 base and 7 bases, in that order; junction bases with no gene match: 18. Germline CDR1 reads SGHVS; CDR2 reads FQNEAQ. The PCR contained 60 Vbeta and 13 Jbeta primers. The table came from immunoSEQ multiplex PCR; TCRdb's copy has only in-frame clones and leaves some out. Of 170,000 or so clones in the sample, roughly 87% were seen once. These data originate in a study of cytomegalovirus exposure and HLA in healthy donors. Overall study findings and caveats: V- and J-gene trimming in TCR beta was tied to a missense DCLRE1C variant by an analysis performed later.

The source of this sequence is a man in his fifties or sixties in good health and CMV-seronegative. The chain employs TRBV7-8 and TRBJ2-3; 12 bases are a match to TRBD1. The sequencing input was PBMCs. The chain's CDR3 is CASSLVFSSGTGGRVNTQYF. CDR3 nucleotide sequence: TGTGCCAGCAGCTTAGTTTTTTCGTCGGGGACAGGGGGCCGCGTAAATACGCAGTATTTT.